These 10 T cell receptor beta chains originate from one sample sequenced in a study of shared clonotypes between healthy human individuals. Assay used: immunoSEQ multiplex PCR; TCRdb lists only in-frame clones, some missing. The sample includes fewer than 1.6 million clones, around 98.5% of them seen just once. Source material: naive CD4+ T cells sorted from blood. Specified subset: CD45RA+ positively selected. The source is a young man in good health.

This clone was seen a few times. This sequence joins TRBV15 and TRBJ2-2; TRBD1 agrees at 9 bases. CDR3 length: 15 amino acids. In germline, CDR1 is LNHNV, CDR2 YYDKDF (reference sequence). V shed 3 bases and J 6 bases; nucleotides not matched to a gene: 5. CDR3: CATSRGQGIAGELFF. CDR3 nucleotide sequence: TGTGCCACCAGCAGGGGACAGGGAATAGCCGGGGAGCTGTTTTTT.

The genes are TRBV18 and TRBJ2-1, with D hard to call. The V and J ends lost 4 bases and 3 bases respectively, with 7 bases between them. Per the germline V gene, CDR1 is KGHSH and CDR2 is LQKENI. The CDR3 is made up of 13 amino acids. This CDR3 reads CASSQENYNEQFF. DNA of the CDR3: TGTGCCAGCTCACAAGAGAACTACAATGAGCAGTTCTTC. The whole variable domain, filled in from reference TRBV18 and TRBJ2-1, reads NAGVMQNPRHLVRRRGQEARLRCSPMKGHSHVYWYRQLPEEGLKFMVYLQKENIIDESGMPKERFSAEFPKEGPSILRIQQVVRGDSAAYFCASSQENYNEQFFGPGTRLTVL.

The table lists this clone with a count of one. The chain couples TRBV25-1 to TRBJ2-1; the match to TRBD2 covers 14 bases. The CDR3 runs 17 residues. Trimming took 6 bases from V and 1 from J; bases not matched to a gene: 5. Germline V gene data show CDR1 as MGHDK and CDR2 as SYGVNS. The DNA of the CDR3 is TGTGCCAGCAGGGCGGGACTAGCGGGAGTATCCTACAATGAGCAGTTCTTC. This codes for CASRAGLAGVSYNEQFF.

The V call is TRBV29-1, the J call TRBJ2-5, with TRBD2 identical over 9 bases. V shed 3 bases and J 5 bases; nucleotides not matched to a gene: 7. The CDR3 covers 14 residues. The germline V gene has CDR1 SQVTM and CDR2 ANQGSEA. CDR3 in amino acids: CSVDGSGRGETQYF. CDR3 bases: TGCAGCGTTGACGGTAGCGGGAGAGGGGAGACCCAGTACTTC.

V usage is TRBV29-1 and J usage is TRBJ2-7; D gene unclear. CDR1 SQVTM and CDR2 ANQGSEA come from the germline V gene. The CDR3 loop spans 14 amino acids. V lost 6 bases to trimming and J lost 0 bases, with 15 bases between them. The chain's CDR3 is CSVRPRATSYEQYF. The DNA of the CDR3 is TGCAGCGTCCGTCCCCGGGCCACCTCCTACGAGCAGTACTTC.

The chain is built from TRBV15 and TRBJ2-3, with D tentatively TRBD1 or TRBD2 (7 bases each). The V end was cut by 0 bases, the J end by 0 bases, with 16 bases between. The germline V gene encodes CDR1 LNHNV and CDR2 YYDKDF (reference sequence). The CDR3 runs to 18 residues. For the CDR3, the DNA is TGTGCCACCAGCAGAGATCAGGGGGGGGCAACAAGCACAGATACGCAGTATTTT. Its translation: CATSRDQGGATSTDTQYF. Full variable domain (rest looked up from reference TRBV15 and TRBJ2-3): DAMVIQNPRYQVTQFGKPVTLSCSQTLNHNVMYWYQQKSSQAPKLLFHYYDKDFNNEADTPDNFQSRRPNTSFCFLDIRSPGLGDTAMYLCATSRDQGGATSTDTQYFGPGTRLTVL.

The chain carries TRBV5-1 and TRBJ2-7; tentatively, D is TRBD1 or TRBD2 (5 bases each). The ends were cut back, 0 bases at V and 7 bases at J, with 14 bases in the middle. Germline V gene lookup returns CDR1 SGHRS and CDR2 YFSETQ. There are 14 residues in the CDR3. The chain's CDR3 is CASSLGVRGREQYF. CDR3 sequence (DNA): TGCGCCAGCAGCTTGGGAGTGAGGGGCCGGGAGCAGTACTTC.

The DNA for the CDR3 is TGTGCCAGCAAGGGGGTAATGTTCACAGATACGCAGTATTTT. As protein: CASKGVMFTDTQYF. The J gene is TRBJ2-3, the V gene TRBV6-5; a possible D gene is TRBD1 (6 bases). CDR3 size: 14 residues. V was clipped by 7 bases and J by 2 bases, with 13 bases between them. CDR1 and CDR2 from the germline V gene are MNHEY and SVGAGI.

The count of this clone is one. The V and J genes are TRBV4-1 and TRBJ2-5, with 12 bases aligning to TRBD2. The CDR3 length is 19 residues. CDR1 MGHRA and CDR2 YSYEKL come from the germline V gene. J gave up 4 bases and V 3 bases, and 15 bases lay outside the gene matches. In DNA, the CDR3 is TGCGCCAGCAGCCACGACGAGTCACCCGGGACTAGCGGGTTAGAGACCCAGTACTTC. It is translated as CASSHDESPGTSGLETQYF.

This chain connects TRBV2 to TRBJ2-7; tentatively, D is TRBD2 (5 bases). Germline CDR1 SNHLY, CDR2 FYNNEI. V was pared by 3 bases and J by 5 bases, with 14 bases between. The CDR3 runs 14 residues. The CDR3: CASSDEGTENEQYF. CDR3 DNA sequence: TGTGCCAGCAGTGATGAGGGAACCGAAAACGAGCAGTACTTC.